This is a list of T cell receptor beta chains from one sample in a study of blood T cell repertoires in COVID-19. The protocol was immunoSEQ multiplex PCR, while the TCRdb copy is restricted to in-frame clones and leaves out a portion. The table lists roughly 290,000 clones, approximately 85% of them singletons. What was sequenced was peripheral blood. These receptors were obtained from a human donor with COVID-19, enrolled during active disease. The donor label of this sample is uncertain. CDR3s include the opening cysteine and the closing phenylalanine or tryptophan. D genes are given only for firm matches. Only some rows state a clone size, as once, few, many or a class for expanded clones.

v_gene	d_gene	abundance	j_gene	CDR3aa	CDR3nt
TRBV9	-	once	TRBJ2-2	CASAGLSGELFF	TGTGCCAGCGCGGGGTTGTCCGGGGAGCTGTTTTTT
TRBV28	-	-	TRBJ1-1	CASSLVRRNTEAFF	TGTGCCAGCAGTTTAGTTAGGAGGAACACTGAAGCTTTCTTT
TRBV10-2	TRBD2	-	TRBJ2-7	CASTLAGGPYEQYF	TGCGCCAGCACCTTAGCGGGAGGCCCCTACGAGCAGTACTTC
TRBV4-1	-	-	TRBJ2-7	CASSPESSGSSYEQYF	TGCGCCAGCAGCCCAGAGAGTAGCGGTAGCTCCTACGAGCAGTACTTC
TRBV10-3	-	-	TRBJ2-7	CAIREGLTTNYEQYF	TGTGCCATCAGGGAGGGACTCACGACCAACTACGAGCAGTACTTC
TRBV7-9	TRBD1	-	TRBJ2-1	CASSTTGGSYNEQFF	TGTGCCAGCTCTACTACAGGGGGATCCTACAATGAGCAGTTCTTC
TRBV12-3/TRBV12-4	-	-	TRBJ1-6	CASILDGIPPLHF	TGTGCCAGCATCCTCGACGGGATTCCACCCCTCCACTTT
TRBV29-1	TRBD2	-	TRBJ2-5	CSVRTSGKETQYF	TGCAGCGTTCGGACTAGCGGGAAGGAGACCCAGTACTTC
TRBV7-2	-	-	TRBJ1-3	CASSLTRVSSGNTIYF	TGTGCCAGCAGCTTGACCAGGGTGAGCTCTGGAAACACCATATATTTT
TRBV5-1	TRBD2	-	TRBJ2-7	CASSFHSGSTYEQYF	TGCGCCAGCAGCTTTCATAGCGGGAGTACCTACGAGCAGTACTTC
TRBV30	TRBD1	many	TRBJ1-4	CAWSIGQGAHEKLFF	TGTGCCTGGAGTATCGGACAGGGGGCACATGAAAAACTGTTTTTT
TRBV19	-	-	TRBJ1-1	CASSAQSGTEAFF	TGTGCCAGTAGTGCTCAGTCGGGAACTGAAGCTTTCTTT
TRBV7-2	-	-	TRBJ2-5	CASSLDHGEETQYF	TGTGCCAGCAGCTTAGATCACGGGGAGGAGACCCAGTACTTC
TRBV28	TRBD1	-	TRBJ2-3	CASWGQGLGTQYF	TGTGCTAGCTGGGGACAGGGGTTGGGTACGCAGTATTTT
TRBV19	-	-	TRBJ1-2	CASSMTRPGAPTLTGYTF	TGTGCCAGTAGTATGACCCGCCCTGGGGCCCCTACCCTCACTGGCTACACCTTC
TRBV30	TRBD1	-	TRBJ1-6	CAWRGGQGLSNSPLHF	TGTGCCTGGAGGGGCGGACAGGGCCTTTCCAATTCACCCCTCCACTTT
TRBV7-2	-	-	TRBJ1-6	CASSLDRGSYNSPLHF	TGTGCCAGCAGCTTAGATCGGGGGTCCTATAATTCACCCCTCCACTTT
TRBV5-5	-	-	TRBJ1-1	CASSLDRYTEAFF	TGTGCCAGCAGCTTGGACAGGTACACTGAAGCTTTCTTT
TRBV28	TRBD1	-	TRBJ2-5	CASSLGTGQTQYF	TGTGCCAGCAGTTTAGGGACAGGCCAGACCCAGTACTTC
TRBV28	-	-	TRBJ1-4	CASRKWGDRSEKLFF	TGTGCCAGCAGGAAGTGGGGGGACCGTAGTGAAAAACTGTTTTTT
TRBV7-3	TRBD2	-	TRBJ2-1	CASSSPGTSASNEQFF	TGTGCCAGCAGCTCCCCCGGGACTAGCGCCTCCAATGAGCAGTTCTTC
TRBV10-3	TRBD2	-	TRBJ2-1	CAISESRGTSGDNEQFF	TGTGCCATCAGTGAGTCGAGGGGGACTAGCGGCGACAATGAGCAGTTCTTC
TRBV24-1	-	-	TRBJ1-5	CATSGGRDQPQHF	TGTGCCACCAGTGGGGGGCGGGATCAGCCCCAGCATTTT
TRBV7-2	-	once	TRBJ2-1	CASSLTPHSYYNEQFF	TGTGCCAGCAGCCTAACCCCTCACAGTTACTACAATGAGCAGTTCTTC
TRBV28	-	-	TRBJ1-2	CASSLRGYGYTF	TGTGCCAGCAGTTTGAGAGGCTATGGCTACACCTTC
TRBV19	-	-	TRBJ1-4	CASSMRAGRREKLFF	TGTGCCAGTAGTATGCGGGCGGGACGACGAGAAAAACTGTTTTTT